These 19 T cell receptor beta chains originate from one sample sequenced in a study of blood T cell repertoires in COVID-19 (dated by TCRdb to between 2020 and 2021). Libraries were constructed by the immunoSEQ multiplex PCR assay. Entries here come from immuneACCESS through TCRdb and include only in-frame sequences with V and J called. Some clones fail to appear in such tables; in the studies checked, an unresolved V gene covers under half of the shortfall, and the cause of the remainder is unknown. Recorded for this sample are some 150,000 clones; around 83% of them occurred a single time. The top ten constitute 9% to 14% of the sample. The sample consisted of peripheral blood. Every receptor here comes from an older woman with COVID-19, enrolled during active disease.

This clone has only one observation. V gene TRBV15 combines with J gene TRBJ1-2, with 10 bases aligning to TRBD1. CDR1 LNHNV and CDR2 YYDKDF come from the germline V gene (reference sequence). This CDR3 spans 15 amino acids. Trimming removed 1 base from V and 10 bases from J; junction bases left unmatched: 9. The CDR3 loop reads CATSRGGGTGEDYTF. CDR3 DNA: TGTGCCACCAGCAGAGGAGGCGGGACAGGGGAAGACTACACCTTC.

V usage is TRBV10-3 and J usage is TRBJ2-3; 9 nucleotides match TRBD2. The V segment lost 11 bases and the J segment 5 bases; nucleotides outside the gene matches: 5. Germline-derived CDR1 and CDR2 are ENHRY and SYGVKD. CDR3 length: 12 residues. CDR3 sequence reads: CAVLSGGDTQYF. The CDR3 coding sequence is TGTGCCGTCCTTAGCGGGGGAGATACGCAGTATTTT.

The rearrangement joins TRBV6-5 to TRBJ1-1; no clear D. The CDR3 is 13 amino acids. Trimming took 6 bases from V and 0 from J, leaving 8 bases between them. Looked up from germline, CDR1 is MNHEY and CDR2 is SVGAGI. The CDR3 sequence: CASSKNMNTEAFF. CDR3 sequence (DNA): TGTGCCAGCAGCAAAAACATGAACACTGAAGCTTTCTTT.

This sequence joins TRBV9 and TRBJ1-3; possible D gene TRBD1, 5 bases. The V gene's germline CDR1 is SGDLS and CDR2 YYNGEE. There are 14 residues in the CDR3. Trimming pared 0 bases from V and 4 bases from J, leaving 8 bases between. CDR3 residues: CASSVGQGGNTIYF. The CDR3 nucleotides are TGTGCCAGCAGCGTAGGGCAGGGAGGAAACACCATATATTTT. Full variable domain (outside the CDR3, taken from reference TRBV9 and TRBJ1-3): DSGVTQTPKHLITATGQRVTLRCSPRSGDLSVYWYQQSLDQGLQFLIQYYNGEERAKGNILERFSAQQFPDLHSELNLSSLELGDSALYFCASSVGQGGNTIYFGEGSWLTVV.

V usage is TRBV7-9 and J usage is TRBJ1-1, with D unresolved. CDR3 size: 12 residues. Germline V lookup: CDR1 SEHNR, CDR2 FQNEAQ (reference sequence). Between the trimmed V and J ends, which lost 2 bases and 8 bases, there was a span of 9 bases. CDR3 coding DNA: TGTGCCAGCAGCTTATATGGAGCGGAAGCTTTCTTT. It translates to CASSLYGAEAFF. Together with reference TRBV7-9 and TRBJ1-1, the CDR3 gives the full variable domain: DTGVSQNPRHKITKRGQNVTFRCDPISEHNRLYWYRQTLGQGPEFLTYFQNEAQLEKSRLLSDRFSAERPKGSFSTLEIQRTEQGDSAMYLCASSLYGAEAFFGQGTRLTVV.

The J gene is TRBJ2-5, the V gene TRBV2; 7 bases are shared with TRBD2. This CDR3 is built from 15 residues. Trimming cost V 5 bases and J 4 bases; bases outside gene matches: 10. Germline CDR1 reads SNHLY; CDR2 reads FYNNEI. The CDR3, as DNA: TGTGCCAGCAGTCCACTAGCGAGTCCCGCAGAGACCCAGTACTTC. The encoded protein is CASSPLASPAETQYF.

This clone was counted only a few times. The chain uses TRBV5-8 and TRBJ1-4, with D unresolved. The germline V gene encodes CDR1 SGHTS and CDR2 YDEGEE. This CDR3 comprises 15 residues. Trimming left V 0 bases short and J 8 bases short, with 14 bases between. This CDR3 reads CASSLGDSGEEKLFF. CDR3 coding DNA: TGTGCCAGCAGCTTGGGCGATAGCGGGGAGGAAAAACTGTTTTTT.

The chain uses TRBV5-1 and TRBJ2-3; 10 bases are shared with TRBD2. The germline CDR1 and CDR2 sequences are SGHRS and YFSETQ. This CDR3 is 14 amino acids long. The J segment lost 4 bases and the V segment lost 4 bases, leaving 3 bases of the junction unmatched. CDR3 sequence (DNA): TGCGCCAGCAGCCTGGGGACTAGCGCAGATACGCAGTATTTT. Translating it yields CASSLGTSADTQYF.

The genes are TRBV10-1 and TRBJ2-2; D might be TRBD2 (6 bases). V was shortened by 3 bases and J by 4 bases, with 12 bases between the two germline ends. The CDR3 runs to 15 residues. Germline CDR1 WNHNN, CDR2 SYGVQD (reference sequence). CDR3 residues: CASSEGGTGTGELFF. The CDR3 DNA is TGCGCCAGCAGTGAAGGAGGGACGGGCACCGGGGAGCTGTTTTTT.

This chain joins TRBV5-1 and TRBJ2-3; D is uncertain. Germline CDR1 is SGHRS and CDR2 is YFSETQ. The V end lost 3 bases, the J end lost 2 bases, and 10 bases lay between the germline ends. The CDR3 is 14 residues long. The CDR3 nucleotides read TGCGCCAGCAGCTCCCAGGTCTCCACAGATACGCAGTATTTT. This translates into CASSSQVSTDTQYF.

This clone occurred a few times. The rearrangement joins TRBV10-2 to TRBJ1-5, with D hard to call. The germline V and J ends were trimmed by 6 bases and 1 base, with 19 bases remaining between them. Per germline, CDR1 WSHSY and CDR2 SAAADI. The CDR3 sequence is 17 residues long. The CDR3 region is CASSATYRRVSNQPQHF. The CDR3 nucleotides read TGCGCCAGCAGCGCCACCTATCGTCGGGTAAGCAATCAGCCCCAGCATTTT.

This chain uses TRBV28 with TRBJ1-1, with D maybe TRBD1 (5 bases). This CDR3 has 13 amino acids. Trimming removed 10 bases from V and 5 bases from J, with 17 bases in between. Per the germline V gene, CDR1 is MDHEN and CDR2 is SYDVKM. CDR3 DNA sequence: TGTGCCACACTTACGGGACGGGGGACTGAAGCTTTCTTT. Protein sequence: CATLTGRGTEAFF.

This chain links TRBV9 with TRBJ2-1; the match to TRBD2 covers 10 bases. The CDR3 extends over 14 amino acids. Looked up from germline, CDR1 is SGDLS and CDR2 is YYNGEE. J gave up 7 bases and V 3 bases, and 4 bases lay outside the gene matches. This CDR3 is CASSGLAGENEQFF. For the CDR3, the DNA is TGTGCCAGCAGCGGGCTAGCGGGAGAGAATGAGCAGTTCTTC.

The V and J genes are TRBV19 and TRBJ1-2; 7 nucleotides agree with TRBD1. CDR1 is LNHDA and CDR2 is SQIVND in the germline V gene (reference sequence). With V trimmed by 6 bases and J by 2 bases, 12 bases remained unmatched. This CDR3 is built from 16 residues. The CDR3 DNA reads TGTGCCAGTAGCCGACAGGGAACATGGGCGAACTATGGCTACACCTTC. Its translation: CASSRQGTWANYGYTF.

The chain links TRBV19 to TRBJ1-2; 7 bases map to TRBD1. CDR3 length: 15 residues. The germline CDR1 and CDR2 sequences are LNHDA and SQIVND (reference sequence). The V segment lost 5 bases and the J segment 6 bases; nucleotides outside the gene matches: 12. The DNA for the CDR3 is TGTGCCAGTAGTGTACAGGGGACCCACTACGATGGCTACACCTTC. Amino acids: CASSVQGTHYDGYTF.

The gene calls are TRBV18 and TRBJ1-2; the match to TRBD1 covers 7 bases. Trimming at V came to 3 bases and at J to 8 bases, leaving 9 bases not matched to a gene. Germline V gene lookup returns CDR1 KGHSH and CDR2 LQKENI. This CDR3 is built from 14 residues. DNA of the CDR3: TGTGCCAGCTCACCCGGGACAGCCCGTGCGGGCTACACCTTC. Translation gives CASSPGTARAGYTF.

V and J are TRBV19 and TRBJ1-1; the D is unclear. Germline V gene sequence: CDR1 LNHDA, CDR2 SQIVND (reference sequence). V gave up 8 bases and J gave up 3 bases, with 19 bases separating them. The CDR3 has 15 residues. DNA for the CDR3: TGTGCCAGTTTAGTATTTCGGCCCGGGGACACTGAAGCTTTCTTT. Translated, it gives CASLVFRPGDTEAFF.

This chain uses TRBV19 with TRBJ2-6; perhaps TRBD2 as D (7 bases). V shed 5 bases and J shed 0 bases, with 11 bases lying between them. The CDR3 extends over 16 amino acids. CDR1 and CDR2 from the germline V gene are LNHDA and SQIVND (reference sequence). In nucleotides, the CDR3 is TGTGCCAGTAGTGGGGGGGCGATCTCTGGGGCCAACGTCCTGACTTTC. Its translation is CASSGGAISGANVLTF.

This clone appeared a few times. CDR3 region: CASSSVDRLNTEAFF. For the CDR3, the DNA is TGCGCCAGCAGCTCCGTGGACAGATTGAACACTGAAGCTTTCTTT. The rearrangement joins TRBV10-2 to TRBJ1-1; TRBD1 might be the D (6 bases). Germline V lookup: CDR1 WSHSY, CDR2 SAAADI. Trimming left V 6 bases short and J 0 bases short, with 14 bases between. This CDR3 is 15 amino acids long.